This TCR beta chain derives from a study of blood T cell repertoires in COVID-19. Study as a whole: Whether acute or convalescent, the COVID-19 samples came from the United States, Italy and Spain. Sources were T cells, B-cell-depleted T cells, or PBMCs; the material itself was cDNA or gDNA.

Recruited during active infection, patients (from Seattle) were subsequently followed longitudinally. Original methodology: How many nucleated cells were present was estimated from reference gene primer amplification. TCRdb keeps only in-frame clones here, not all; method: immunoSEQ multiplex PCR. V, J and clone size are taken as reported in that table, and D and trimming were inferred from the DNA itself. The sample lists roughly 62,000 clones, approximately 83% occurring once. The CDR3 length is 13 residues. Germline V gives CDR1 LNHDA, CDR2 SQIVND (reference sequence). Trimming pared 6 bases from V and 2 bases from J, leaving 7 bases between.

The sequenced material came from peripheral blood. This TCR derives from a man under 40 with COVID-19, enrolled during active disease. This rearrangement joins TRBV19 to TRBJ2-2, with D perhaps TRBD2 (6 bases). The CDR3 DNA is TGTGCCAGTAGCGGGAGTAACACCGGGGAGCTGTTTTTT. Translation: CASSGSNTGELFF.